This TCR beta chain is drawn from a study of shared clonotypes between healthy human individuals. Here immunoSEQ multiplex PCR was the method, and the copy in TCRdb shows in-frame clones only, minus some. This table holds 1.5 million to 1.9 million clones, approximately 98% found once. The material sequenced was naive CD4+ T cells sorted from blood. Indicated subset: CD45RA+ positively selected. The source is a man aged 30-40 years in good health.

DNA for the CDR3: TGTGCCAGCAAACGGACAGGGGTTAATCAGCCCCAGCATTTT. This codes for CASKRTGVNQPQHF. The V and J genes are TRBV19 and TRBJ1-5; TRBD1 aligns across 9 bases. The CDR3 has 14 residues. Looked up from germline, CDR1 is LNHDA and CDR2 is SQIVND (reference sequence). V gave up 9 bases and J gave up 4 bases; unmatched junction bases: 7.